In this sample, the clone carrying this T cell receptor (beta chain) turned up a few times. TCRbeta library construction was performed incorporating unique molecular identifiers. TCRdb used MiXCR to reprocess the PCR reads, holding one entry per CDR3 protein. The table lists 580,000 or so distinct CDR3 sequences, 20% to 25% of them singletons. This sample was included in a study of T-cell reconstitution after alpha-beta-depleted transplantation in children. Germline CDR1 and CDR2: ENHRY and SYGVKD. The CDR3 runs to 15 residues. V lost 0 bases, J lost 4 bases, and 3 bases stayed unmatched. This specimen was PBMCs, mostly from graft donor cells, taken 360 days after TCRalphabeta/CD19-depleted stem cell transplant. The clonotype comes from a boy in the first two years of life who had a stem cell transplant for acute myeloid leukemia, so the T cells may come from the graft donor. The chain carries TRBV10-3 and TRBJ1-2; 9 bases are a match to TRBD1. CDR3 DNA sequence: TGTGCCATCAGTGAGTCAGCGGGACAGGGCTATGGCTACACCTTC. Protein: CAISESAGQGYGYTF.